The source of this TCR beta chain is a study of blood T cell repertoires in COVID-19. Turning to the study itself: Some COVID-19 samples were acute and others convalescent; all came from the United States, Italy and Spain. T cells, B-cell-depleted T cells, or PBMCs provided the cDNA or gDNA that served as material.

Seattle's enrolled individuals joined amid active infection and were then monitored longitudinally. Trimming took 3 bases from V and 0 from J; bases not matched to a gene: 5. Germline V gene lookup returns CDR1 SEHNR and CDR2 FQNEAQ (reference sequence). The CDR3 sequence is 17 residues long. TCRdb's copy holds only in-frame clones and misses some; the assay was immunoSEQ multiplex PCR. The repertoire consists of roughly 120,000 clones, with 60% to 80% occurring once and the leading ten covering 4.5% to 6%. This TCR derives from a man older than 75 with COVID-19, enrolled during active disease. The sequencing input was peripheral blood. This sequence joins TRBV7-9 and TRBJ2-1, with TRBD2 matching over 10 bases. CDR3 residues: CASSFTLAGASYNEQFF. In DNA form, the CDR3 reads TGTGCCAGCAGCTTCACTCTAGCGGGGGCCTCCTACAATGAGCAGTTCTTC. Full variable domain (rest looked up from reference TRBV7-9 and TRBJ2-1): DTGVSQNPRHKITKRGQNVTFRCDPISEHNRLYWYRQTLGQGPEFLTYFQNEAQLEKSRLLSDRFSAERPKGSFSTLEIQRTEQGDSAMYLCASSFTLAGASYNEQFFGPGTRLTVL.